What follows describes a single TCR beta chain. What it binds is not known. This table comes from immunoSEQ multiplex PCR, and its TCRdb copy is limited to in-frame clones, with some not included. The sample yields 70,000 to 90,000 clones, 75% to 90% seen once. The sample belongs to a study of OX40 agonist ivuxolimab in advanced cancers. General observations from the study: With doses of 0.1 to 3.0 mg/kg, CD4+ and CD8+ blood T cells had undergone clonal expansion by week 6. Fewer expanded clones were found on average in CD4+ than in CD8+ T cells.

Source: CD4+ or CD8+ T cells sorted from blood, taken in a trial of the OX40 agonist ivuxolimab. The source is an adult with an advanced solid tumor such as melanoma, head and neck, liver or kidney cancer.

This CDR3 reads CASSFQGSTTEAFF. The CDR3 region has the DNA TGCGCCAGCAGCTTTCAGGGGAGTACCACTGAAGCTTTCTTT. This sequence joins TRBV5-1 and TRBJ1-1, with a weak D call TRBD1 (6 bases). Per the germline V gene, CDR1 is SGHRS and CDR2 is YFSETQ. The CDR3 length is 14 residues. V dropped 2 bases and J dropped 4 bases, with 12 bases sitting between them.